The 29 T cell receptor beta chains in this list originate from one sample, sequenced in a study of control samples from healthy donors and cancer patients. TCRdb keeps only in-frame clones here, not all; method: immunoSEQ multiplex PCR. The sample holds approximately 150,000 clones; under 90% are singletons and the top ten take less than 5%. Material for sequencing was blood. The receptors derive from a man younger than 40 in good health.

This sequence joins TRBV11-3 and TRBJ2-3, with TRBD2 matching over 7 bases. The CDR3 runs to 15 residues. Germline V CDR1 and CDR2: SGHNT, YENEEA. V was clipped by 6 bases and J by 3 bases; unmatched bases: 9. The CDR3 DNA is TGTGCCAGCAGGCCGGGCGGGAGCGGGACAGATACGCAGTATTTT. This encodes CASRPGGSGTDTQYF.

The chain is built from TRBV7-7 and TRBJ2-7; D is possibly TRBD1 (6 bases). The CDR3 sequence is 15 residues long. Germline values: CDR1 SSHAT, CDR2 FNYEAQ (reference sequence). V lost 4 bases and J lost 6, with 19 bases in between. CDR3 sequence (DNA): TGTGCCAGCAGCTCGGGGACGGGACCCAGGGGCGAGCAGTACTTC. Its translation: CASSSGTGPRGEQYF.

The chain combines TRBV19 with TRBJ2-2; a weak D match, TRBD1 (5 bases). Germline CDR1 is LNHDA and CDR2 is SQIVND (reference sequence). The V end lost 6 bases, the J end lost 4 bases, and 15 bases lay between the germline ends. The CDR3 is 15 amino acids. The CDR3 loop is CASSGLGHITGELFF. The CDR3 nucleotides are TGTGCCAGTAGCGGTCTGGGGCACATCACCGGGGAGCTGTTTTTT. Looking up the rest from reference TRBV19 and TRBJ2-2 gives the full variable domain: DGGITQSPKYLFRKEGQNVTLSCEQNLNHDAMYWYRQDPGQGLRLIYYSQIVNDFQKGDIAEGYSVSREKKESFPLTVTSAQKNPTAFYLCASSGLGHITGELFFGEGSRLTVL.

The rearrangement uses TRBV2 and TRBJ2-7; D is perhaps TRBD1 (5 bases). V was cut by 2 bases and J by 6 bases, with 11 bases left in between. This CDR3 contains 13 residues. CDR1 and CDR2 (germline): SNHLY, FYNNEI. The CDR3 spells CASSEQGMGEQYF. As DNA, the CDR3 is TGTGCCAGCAGTGAACAGGGAATGGGCGAGCAGTACTTC.

This chain joins TRBV7-9 and TRBJ1-5, with 7 bases that match TRBD1. The V gene end was trimmed by 5 bases and the J gene end by 3 bases; junction bases not matched to a gene: 4. Germline CDR1 reads SEHNR; CDR2 reads FQNEAQ (reference sequence). This CDR3 has 14 residues. The CDR3 region is CASSEGQINQPQHF. The CDR3 DNA is TGTGCCAGCAGCGAGGGACAGATCAATCAGCCCCAGCATTTT. The complete variable domain, with remaining parts taken from reference TRBV7-9 and TRBJ1-5, reads DTGVSQNPRHKITKRGQNVTFRCDPISEHNRLYWYRQTLGQGPEFLTYFQNEAQLEKSRLLSDRFSAERPKGSFSTLEIQRTEQGDSAMYLCASSEGQINQPQHFGDGTRLSIL.

This clone has more than one count but fewer than ten. V gene TRBV5-6 combines with J gene TRBJ1-5, with TRBD1 as a possible D gene (6 bases). Trimming shortened V by 4 bases and J by 6 bases, and 17 bases separated the two germline ends. This CDR3 contains 15 residues. Per germline, CDR1 SGHDT and CDR2 YYEEEE. The CDR3 region is CASSPWWGASQPQHF. DNA of the CDR3: TGTGCCAGCAGCCCCTGGTGGGGGGCAAGTCAGCCCCAGCATTTT.

With respect to this clone: At one end the junction does not follow the germline gene, possibly because of a read error. The chain joins TRBV5-1 to TRBJ1-1; D might be TRBD1 (6 bases). This CDR3 is built from 14 residues. Germline V lookup: CDR1 SGHRS, CDR2 YFSETQ. CDR3 amino acids: CAGSLTTGSTEAFF. The CDR3 nucleotides are TGCGCCGGCAGCTTGACTACAGGGTCCACTGAAGCTTTCTTT.

J is TRBJ1-1 and V is TRBV12-2; no DNA check was done on the table's D call, TRBD1. TRBV12-2 is a known pseudogene. This CDR3 region has 13 residues. This CDR3 reads CALPTPMNTEAFF. The CDR3 coding sequence is TGTGCCTTACCGACACCTATGAACACTGAAGCTTTCTTT.

The chain carries TRBV7-9 and TRBJ2-3, with a weak D call TRBD1 (5 bases). Deletions cut 3 bases from V and 4 bases from J, with 11 bases between. Per the germline V gene, CDR1 is SEHNR and CDR2 is FQNEAQ (reference sequence). The CDR3 has 14 amino acids. The CDR3 nucleotides are TGTGCCAGCAGCTTCGAAGGGGCGGCAGATACGCAGTATTTT. Encoded protein: CASSFEGAADTQYF.

The rearrangement links TRBV7-7 to TRBJ2-7; weak D call: TRBD2 (5 bases). In germline, CDR1 is SSHAT, CDR2 FNYEAQ (reference sequence). The CDR3 has 13 amino acids. The V end was cut by 1 base, the J end by 7 bases, with 11 bases between. The CDR3 DNA reads as TGTGCCAGCAGCTTAGACCGGGAAGGGGAGCAGTACTTC. This sequence encodes CASSLDREGEQYF.

CDR3 amino acids: CASSYFGDPPLHF. CDR3 coding DNA: TGTGCCAGCAGTTACTTCGGGGATCCACCCCTCCACTTT. This chain joins TRBV6-2 or TRBV6-3 and TRBJ1-6; D gene uncertain. This CDR3 comprises 13 residues. Per the germline V gene, CDR1 is MNHEY and CDR2 is SVGEGT. Trimming pared 1 base from V and 11 bases from J, leaving 9 bases between.

The rearrangement joins TRBV2 to TRBJ1-2, with TRBD1 matching 7 bases. V lost 4 bases to trimming and J lost 4 bases; unmatched junction nucleotides: 9. The CDR3 covers 15 residues. Germline CDR1 and CDR2: SNHLY and FYNNEI. The CDR3 is CASSGGGRGAYGYTF. The CDR3 bases are TGTGCCAGCAGTGGAGGCGGCAGGGGGGCCTATGGCTACACCTTC.

This chain joins TRBV9 and TRBJ2-7, with D maybe TRBD2 (6 bases). Trimming removed 0 bases from V and 3 bases from J, with 13 bases in between. CDR3 length: 15 amino acids. CDR1 is SGDLS, CDR2 YYNGEE, per germline. CDR3 nucleotides: TGTGCCAGCAGCGTAGGTCGGGGGACTCTCTACGAGCAGTACTTC. This gives the protein CASSVGRGTLYEQYF.

The V gene is TRBV18, the J gene TRBJ1-2; the D is unclear. Germline assignment: CDR1 KGHSH and CDR2 LQKENI. This CDR3 contains 12 residues. V lost 3 bases and J 8 bases, leaving 10 bases between the germline ends. Here the CDR3 reads CASSPEAFGYTF. The CDR3 nucleotides are TGTGCCAGCTCACCGGAAGCTTTCGGCTACACCTTC.

This clone is a singleton in its sample. The gene calls are TRBV19 and TRBJ1-5; no reliable D call. V lost 3 bases to trimming and J lost 9 bases, with 9 bases between them. This CDR3 spans 12 amino acids. Germline CDR1 and CDR2: LNHDA and SQIVND (reference sequence). As DNA, the CDR3 is TGTGCCAGTAGTATGGGTGTCCGGCCCCAGCATTTT. Its protein is CASSMGVRPQHF.

This chain uses TRBV24-1 with TRBJ2-1, with 9 bases aligning to TRBD2. This CDR3 contains 17 residues. Germline V gene sequence: CDR1 KGHDR, CDR2 SFDVKD. V shed 5 bases and J 2 bases; nucleotides not matched to a gene: 9. The CDR3 loop is CATSGLAGTKTYNEQFF. In DNA form, the CDR3 reads TGTGCCACCAGTGGGCTAGCGGGGACCAAAACCTACAATGAGCAGTTCTTC.

The chain combines TRBV6-5 with TRBJ2-2, with D perhaps matching TRBD1 (6 bases). Germline lookup yields CDR1 MNHEY and CDR2 SVGAGI. The CDR3 contains 15 residues. V was shortened by 4 bases and J by 6 bases, with 15 bases between the two germline ends. CDR3 in amino acids: CASSSDRLSAGELFF. The CDR3 DNA sequence: TGTGCCAGCAGTTCCGACAGGCTAAGCGCCGGGGAGCTGTTTTTT.

The sample holds one count of this clone. The chain uses TRBV4-3 and TRBJ1-4; D not certain. The V and J ends lost 2 bases and 5 bases respectively, with 15 bases between them. In germline, CDR1 is LGHNA, CDR2 YSLEER. The CDR3 loop spans 16 amino acids. The CDR3: CASSQNVGQINEKLFF. DNA for the CDR3: TGCGCCAGCAGCCAAAATGTTGGGCAGATCAATGAAAAACTGTTTTTT.

CDR3 amino acids: CASSLYGAGLAGVRYEQYF. Here the CDR3 DNA reads TGTGCCAGCAGTTTATATGGGGCGGGACTAGCGGGAGTTAGGTACGAGCAGTACTTC. This chain uses TRBV27 with TRBJ2-7, with 14 bases matching TRBD2. Germline V gene lookup returns CDR1 MNHEY and CDR2 SMNVEV (reference sequence). With V trimmed by 1 base and J by 4 bases, 12 bases remained unmatched. The CDR3 is 19 amino acids.

This clone was seen a handful of times. CDR3 nucleotides: TGTGCCAGCAGCCGGAACTCAGGGACGGGCCCTGAAGCTTTCTTT. It translates to CASSRNSGTGPEAFF. The V gene is TRBV4-2, the J gene TRBJ1-1; tentatively, D is TRBD1 (5 bases). The CDR3 extends over 15 amino acids. Germline assignment: CDR1 LGHNA and CDR2 YNFKEQ. Trimming pared 4 bases from V and 6 bases from J, leaving 18 bases between.

The chain is built from TRBV5-6 and TRBJ2-7, with TRBD1 matching 9 bases. This CDR3 is 15 amino acids long. The germline V gene encodes CDR1 SGHDT and CDR2 YYEEEE. V lost 4 bases and J lost 3; bases outside the gene matches: 8. The CDR3 loop reads CASSTTGTGNYEQYF. Here the CDR3 DNA reads TGTGCCAGCAGCACAACCGGGACAGGGAACTACGAGCAGTACTTC. Filled out from reference TRBV5-6 and TRBJ2-7, the complete variable domain reads DAGVTQSPTHLIKTRGQQVTLRCSPKSGHDTVSWYQQALGQGPQFIFQYYEEEERQRGNFPDRFSGHQFPNYSSELNVNALLLGDSALYLCASSTTGTGNYEQYFGPGTRLTVT.

This chain uses TRBV29-1 with TRBJ2-7; D uncertain. V lost 4 bases and J 0 bases, leaving 10 bases between the germline ends. The CDR3 has 13 residues. CDR1 is SQVTM, CDR2 ANQGSEA, per germline. The CDR3 DNA reads as TGCAGCGTTGCCAGGAAACTCTCCTACGAGCAGTACTTC. Translating it yields CSVARKLSYEQYF.

The V gene is TRBV4-1, the J gene TRBJ2-3, with D possibly TRBD1 on 6 matching bases. Deletions cut 4 bases from V and 4 bases from J, with 12 bases between. Germline V gives CDR1 MGHRA, CDR2 YSYEKL. The CDR3 runs to 14 residues. CDR3 sequence: CASSLWTESDTQYF. The CDR3 nucleotides read TGCGCCAGCAGCCTTTGGACAGAGTCAGATACGCAGTATTTT.

A word on this clone: The sample carries other DNA sequences with the same CDR3. This chain connects TRBV4-3 to TRBJ2-1, with D possibly being TRBD2 (6 bases). Germline loops: CDR1 LGHNA, CDR2 YSLEER. The CDR3 extends over 16 amino acids. V was cut by 0 bases and J by 0 bases, with 9 bases left in between. The CDR3 DNA reads as TGCGCCAGCAGCCAAGATGGGGGGTCCTCCTACAATGAGCAGTTCTTC. This gives the protein CASSQDGGSSYNEQFF.

The rearrangement uses TRBV6-4 and TRBJ1-1; no definite D call. The CDR3 spans 14 residues. V was trimmed by 4 bases and J by 2 bases, leaving 11 bases between them. Germline V gene sequence: CDR1 MRHNA, CDR2 SNTAGT. The DNA of the CDR3 is TGTGCCAGCAGTGGAAACCCGGGTAACACTGAAGCTTTCTTT. Its translation is CASSGNPGNTEAFF.

This sequence joins TRBV6-4 and TRBJ2-4; perhaps D is TRBD1 or TRBD2 (6 bases each). V was cut by 8 bases and J by 4 bases, with 15 bases left in between. Per the germline V gene, CDR1 is MRHNA and CDR2 is SNTAGT. This CDR3 has 14 residues. This CDR3 reads CASQRGRNKNIQYF. The CDR3 DNA reads TGTGCCAGCCAAAGGGGGAGGAATAAAAACATTCAGTACTTC.

The genes are TRBV19 and TRBJ1-2, with D tentatively TRBD1 (6 bases). CDR3 length equals 15 residues. Per germline, CDR1 LNHDA and CDR2 SQIVND (reference sequence). V was cut by 3 bases and J by 0 bases, with 11 bases left in between. CDR3 sequence (DNA): TGTGCCAGTAGTATGGGACACCTAGCTAACTATGGCTACACCTTC. It encodes CASSMGHLANYGYTF.

The rearrangement links TRBV6-2 or TRBV6-3 to TRBJ1-1; TRBD1 matches at 7 bases. CDR1 MNHEY and CDR2 SVGEGT come from the germline V gene. The CDR3 has 14 residues. J lost 3 bases, V lost 6 bases, and 7 bases had no gene match. The CDR3 sequence: CASSSGTDYTEAFF. The CDR3 region has the DNA TGTGCCAGCAGCTCCGGGACAGACTACACTGAAGCTTTCTTT.

V is TRBV4-1 and J is TRBJ1-1; D possibly corresponds to TRBD1 (5 bases). This CDR3 region has 14 residues. The germline V gene has CDR1 MGHRA and CDR2 YSYEKL. The V end lost 4 bases, the J end lost 11 bases, and 20 bases lay between the germline ends. The CDR3 loop is CASSPILEQARAFF. DNA of the CDR3: TGCGCCAGCAGCCCAATTCTAGAACAGGCCCGGGCTTTCTTT.